These T cell receptor beta chains were read from a single sample in a study of T cell changes during pregnancy in multiple sclerosis. Assay used: immunoSEQ multiplex PCR; TCRdb lists only in-frame clones, some missing. The table includes more than 50,000 clones, 75% to 95% detected once. The starting material was peripheral blood, obtained after pregnancy. Receptors were obtained from a female donor in good health, enrolled as a control in a pregnancy study. Each CDR3 is given with its conserved first and last residue.

V gene	CDR3 protein
TRBV7-2	CASSSTPSSAQGTF
TRBV29-1	CSVTQGGGTGELFF
TRBV15	CATSRDRGSNQPQHF
TRBV28	CASRGSGTGAYEQYF
TRBV7-9	CASSWWTLNTGELFF
TRBV28	CASSPSQLGYNEQFF
TRBV25-1	CASSDSGEFTDTQYF
TRBV6-1	CASRGGQGYGEQFF
TRBV5-1	CASSPRQVSYEQYF
TRBV13	CASSLGDSNYEQYF
TRBV4-2	CASSQGTGKFSGNTIYF
TRBV6-5	CASSYSPGLGAYF
TRBV28	CASSLVNTEAFF
TRBV5-8	CASSRTGVGMNTEAFF
TRBV7-6	CASSSQPTGGQETQYF
TRBV6-1	CASRVGHSTDTQYF
TRBV2	CASMGGGAKTQYF
TRBV6-4	CASSQGGHDAGETQYF
TRBV4-1	CASSHRQGEGNEQFF
TRBV18	CASSPRERDEQFF
TRBV7-9	CASSSAAERRPQHF
TRBV27	CASSRAGGLGGELFF
TRBV27	CASSRGGAMNTEAFF
TRBV6-1	CASMGREFTDTQYF
TRBV5-4	CASSPGGSLNTEAFF
TRBV2	CASSWTGEAFF
TRBV4-1	CASSQTIKNDRGDYTF
TRBV5-1	CASSLAPVSTDTQYF
TRBV4-1	CASRRSGLQEGGTDTQYF
TRBV6-5	CASSYSGGAARGYTF
TRBV18	CASSPTYGSSYNEQFF
TRBV19	CASSLQAAYEQYF
TRBV9	CASSTGVSSGINEKLFF
TRBV6-5	CASSPISGAYNEQFF
TRBV5-4	CASSFPKIGRRADTQYF
TRBV11-2	CASSLKPSSSTDTQYF
TRBV9	CASSVGYTGNTEAFF
TRBV6-6	CASSREAGNTIYF
TRBV4-1	CASSQVVTGTYEQYF
TRBV29-1	CSVGSAGTTNEKLFF
TRBV2	CASSVSGAINSPLHF
TRBV5-1	CASSRPGTKAYEQYF
TRBV7-2	CASSLATGLSGNTIYF
TRBV5-1	CASSPSSAKNIQYF
TRBV11-3	CASSQGGTNSPLHF
TRBV19	CASNQERGRNTEAFF
TRBV30	CAWRSWTALGPEAFF
TRBV6-6	CASQEMGGLGLEAFF
TRBV2	CASSEVRDRVVNTEAFF